Listed below are T cell receptor beta chains from one sample, sequenced in a study of T-cell memory formation after mild COVID-19. TCRdb used MiXCR to reprocess the 5' RACE reads, holding one entry per CDR3 protein. This sample has 390,000 or so distinct CDR3 sequences, with about 15% found just once. The sample comprised PBMCs or a T cell subset sorted from them (not recorded which). The receptors come from a man between 18 and 29 years old who had mild COVID-19 (a few samples of this study predate the infection). Cell type and time point are not known. CDR3s include the opening cysteine and the closing phenylalanine or tryptophan. Size values are once, few and many counts, or a class for expanded clones, and some rows have none.

v_call	j_call	clone_size	cdr3_aa
TRBV5-1	TRBJ2-3	-	CASKPRDRVADTQYF
TRBV7-2	TRBJ2-3	-	CASSAGHTDTQYF
TRBV4-2	TRBJ2-5	-	CASSQDLDLRGGTQYF
TRBV20-1	TRBJ1-5	few	CSATGTGESGPQHF
TRBV30	TRBJ2-7	-	CAWSDRRSYEQYF
TRBV7-2	TRBJ2-1	-	CASSLGGGVLHNEQFF
TRBV12-3/TRBV12-4	TRBJ2-3	few	CASSRGLLTDTQYF
TRBV7-6	TRBJ2-5	-	CASSGMVGSPSETQYF
TRBV12-3/TRBV12-4	TRBJ1-6	-	CASSLYGNNSPLHF
TRBV7-9	TRBJ2-3	many	CASSTGQAKERMDTQYF
TRBV20-1	TRBJ2-3	few	CSARDRVVGTDTQYF
TRBV4-1	TRBJ2-1	few	CASSLLAGGVDEQFF
TRBV28	TRBJ2-1	-	CASSFDSILDEQFF
TRBV12-3/TRBV12-4	TRBJ1-2	-	CASRPRGGYTF
TRBV5-4	TRBJ2-3	-	CASRGTGGATDTQYF
TRBV7-2	TRBJ2-1	-	CASSLGTGFYWNEQFF
TRBV11-2	TRBJ2-2	many	CASSLAGTTTGELFF
TRBV11-2	TRBJ1-1	few	CASSLGQSGEAFF
TRBV21-1	TRBJ2-5	few	CASSKVPPSSGGQETQYF
TRBV6-6	TRBJ2-7	few	CATQDYEQYF
TRBV10-3	TRBJ1-1	-	CAIRGTADTEAFF
TRBV20-1	TRBJ1-5	few	CSARRDSNQPQHF
TRBV15	TRBJ2-6	-	CATSRVWGSGANVLTF
TRBV19	TRBJ1-1	few	CASRVQGLNTEAFF
TRBV5-1	TRBJ2-7	few	CASSLRLAGESEQYF
TRBV24-1	TRBJ2-5	few	CATSVAGGAKTQYF
TRBV27	TRBJ1-5	-	CASSKARSNQPQHF
TRBV30	TRBJ2-7	-	CARSGGASYEQYF
TRBV7-9	TRBJ2-3	-	CASSPGGGKTDTQYF
TRBV20-1	TRBJ2-1	many	CSAGSLAGGTYNEQFF
TRBV5-1	TRBJ2-3	-	CASSLGPTGGTTDTQYF
TRBV4-1	TRBJ1-2	-	CASSSRAGGFDGYTF
TRBV7-9	-	few	CASSSPRGHGTDTQHF
TRBV2	TRBJ2-7	-	CASSVGRTNYEQYF
TRBV11-2	TRBJ2-7	-	CASSRDQVFYEQYF
TRBV20-1	TRBJ1-2	-	CSANRGPGYGYTF
TRBV6-2/TRBV6-3	TRBJ2-7	-	CASSYPSRGRRNYEQYF
TRBV2	TRBJ2-1	-	CAFRLAGGEQFF
TRBV6-6	TRBJ2-4	-	CASSYSQGVAKNIQYF
TRBV15	TRBJ2-2	-	CATSRAKGGVTGELFF
TRBV5-1	TRBJ1-3	many	CASSLEQSSGNTIYF
TRBV7-9	TRBJ1-1	-	CASSARDIRRTEAFF
TRBV18	TRBJ1-1	-	CASSPNSGDTEAFF
TRBV2	TRBJ2-1	-	CASSETHRGGNEQFF
TRBV5-1	TRBJ1-1	many	CASSPTRSHMNTEAFF
TRBV5-1	TRBJ2-4	-	CASSSHTGFKNIQYF
TRBV7-3	TRBJ2-5	-	CASSVGPVAGETQYF
TRBV7-3	TRBJ2-2	-	CASSLTPGQGAGELFF
TRBV11-3	TRBJ2-1	few	CASSARGALYNEQFF
TRBV12-3/TRBV12-4	TRBJ2-3	-	CASSLDIAGSTDTQYF
TRBV12-3/TRBV12-4	TRBJ1-5	few	CASSLNSQPQHF